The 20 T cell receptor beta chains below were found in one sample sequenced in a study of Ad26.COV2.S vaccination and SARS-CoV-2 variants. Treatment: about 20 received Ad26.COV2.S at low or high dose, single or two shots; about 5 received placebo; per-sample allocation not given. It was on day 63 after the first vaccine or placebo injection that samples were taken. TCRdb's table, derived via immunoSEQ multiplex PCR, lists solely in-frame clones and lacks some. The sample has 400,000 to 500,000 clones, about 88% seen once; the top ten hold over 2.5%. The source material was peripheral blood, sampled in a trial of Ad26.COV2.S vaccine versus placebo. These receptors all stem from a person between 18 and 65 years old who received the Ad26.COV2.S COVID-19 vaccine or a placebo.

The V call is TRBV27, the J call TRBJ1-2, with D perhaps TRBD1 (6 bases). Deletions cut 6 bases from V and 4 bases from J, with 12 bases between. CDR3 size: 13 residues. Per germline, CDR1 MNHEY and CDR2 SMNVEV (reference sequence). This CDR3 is CASRQGNSYGYTF. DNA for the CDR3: TGTGCCAGCAGACAGGGTAACTCCTATGGCTACACCTTC.

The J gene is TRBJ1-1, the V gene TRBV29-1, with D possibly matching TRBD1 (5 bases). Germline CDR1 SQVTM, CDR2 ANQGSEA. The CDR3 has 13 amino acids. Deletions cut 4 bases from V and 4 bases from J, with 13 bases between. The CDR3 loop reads CSVVREGITEAFF. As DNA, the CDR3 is TGCAGCGTTGTCAGGGAAGGGATCACTGAAGCTTTCTTT.

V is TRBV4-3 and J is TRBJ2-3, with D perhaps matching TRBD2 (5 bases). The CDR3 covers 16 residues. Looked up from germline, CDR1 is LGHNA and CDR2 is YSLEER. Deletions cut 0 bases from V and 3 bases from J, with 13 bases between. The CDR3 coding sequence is TGCGCCAGCAGCCAAGATTTGAGGGTTGGGACAGATACGCAGTATTTT. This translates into CASSQDLRVGTDTQYF.

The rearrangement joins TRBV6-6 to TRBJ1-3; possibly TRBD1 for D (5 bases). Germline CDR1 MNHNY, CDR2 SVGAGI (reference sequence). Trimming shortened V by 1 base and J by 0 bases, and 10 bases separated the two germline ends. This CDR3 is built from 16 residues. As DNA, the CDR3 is TGTGCCAGCAGTTACTATGGGGGAACCTCTGGAAACACCATATATTTT. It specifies CASSYYGGTSGNTIYF.

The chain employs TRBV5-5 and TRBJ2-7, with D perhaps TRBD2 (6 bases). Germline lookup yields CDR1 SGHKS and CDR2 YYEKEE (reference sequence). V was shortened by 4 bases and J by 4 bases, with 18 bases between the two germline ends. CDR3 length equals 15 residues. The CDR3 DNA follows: TGTGCCAGCAGCCCGGGGCTCCCGGCGGGATACGAGCAGTACGTC. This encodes CASSPGLPAGYEQYV.

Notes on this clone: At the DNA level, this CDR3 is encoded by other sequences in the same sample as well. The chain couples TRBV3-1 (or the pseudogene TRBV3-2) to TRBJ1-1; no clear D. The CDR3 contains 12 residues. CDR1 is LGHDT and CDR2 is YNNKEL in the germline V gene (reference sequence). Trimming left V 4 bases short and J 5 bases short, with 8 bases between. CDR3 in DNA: TGTGCCAGCAGCCGAGGAGGGACTGAAGCTTTCTTT. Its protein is CASSRGGTEAFF.

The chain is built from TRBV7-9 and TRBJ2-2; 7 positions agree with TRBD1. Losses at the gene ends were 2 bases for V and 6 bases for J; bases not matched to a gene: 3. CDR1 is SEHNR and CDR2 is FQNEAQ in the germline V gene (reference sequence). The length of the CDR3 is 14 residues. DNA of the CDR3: TGTGCCAGCAGCTTAATTCAGGGGGCCGGGGAGCTGTTTTTT. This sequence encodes CASSLIQGAGELFF.

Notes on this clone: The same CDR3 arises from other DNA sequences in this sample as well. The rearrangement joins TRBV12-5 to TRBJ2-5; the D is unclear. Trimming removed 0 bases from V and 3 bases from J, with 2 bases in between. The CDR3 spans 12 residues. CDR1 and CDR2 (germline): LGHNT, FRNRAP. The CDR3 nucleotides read TGTGCTAGTGGTTTGGTCGAAGAGACCCAGTACTTC. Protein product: CASGLVEETQYF.

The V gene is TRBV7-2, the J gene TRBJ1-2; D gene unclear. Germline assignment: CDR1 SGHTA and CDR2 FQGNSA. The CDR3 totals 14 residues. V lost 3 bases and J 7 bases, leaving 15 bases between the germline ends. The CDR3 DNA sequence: TGTGCCAGCAGCTTGGCCCCCCAGAAGGTTGGCTACACCTTC. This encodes CASSLAPQKVGYTF.

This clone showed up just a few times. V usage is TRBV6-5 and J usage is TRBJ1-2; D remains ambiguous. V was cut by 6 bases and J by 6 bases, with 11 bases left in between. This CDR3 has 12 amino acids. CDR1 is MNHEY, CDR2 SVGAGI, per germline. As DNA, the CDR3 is TGTGCCAGCAGCCATCCTATAGATGGCTACACCTTC. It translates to CASSHPIDGYTF.

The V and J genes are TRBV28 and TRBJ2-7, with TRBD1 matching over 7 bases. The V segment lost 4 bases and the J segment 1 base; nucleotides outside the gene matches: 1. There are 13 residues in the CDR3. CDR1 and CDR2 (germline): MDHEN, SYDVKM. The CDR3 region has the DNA TGTGCCAGCAGTTCGGGACAGTCCTACGAGCAGTACGTC. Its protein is CASSSGQSYEQYV.

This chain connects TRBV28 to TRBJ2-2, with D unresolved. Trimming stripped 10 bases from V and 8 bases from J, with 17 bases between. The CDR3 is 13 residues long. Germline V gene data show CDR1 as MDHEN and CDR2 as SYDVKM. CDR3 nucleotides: TGTGCCATCAAGGGCACCCCTGGTGGGGAGCTGTTTTTT. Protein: CAIKGTPGGELFF.

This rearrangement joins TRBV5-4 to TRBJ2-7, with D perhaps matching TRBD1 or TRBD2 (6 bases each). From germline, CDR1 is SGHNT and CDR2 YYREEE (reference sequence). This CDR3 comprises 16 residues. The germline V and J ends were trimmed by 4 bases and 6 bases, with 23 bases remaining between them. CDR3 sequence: CASSPAGGEGLGEQYF. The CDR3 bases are TGTGCCAGCAGCCCAGCCGGGGGCGAGGGGCTAGGCGAGCAGTACTTC. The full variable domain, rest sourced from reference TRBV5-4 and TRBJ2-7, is ETGVTQSPTHLIKTRGQQVTLRCSSQSGHNTVSWYQQALGQGPQFIFQYYREEENGRGNFPPRFSGLQFPNYSSELNVNALELDDSALYLCASSPAGGEGLGEQYFGPGTRLTVT.

CDR3 loop: CASSLSPSYEQYF. The CDR3 region has the DNA TGTGCCAGCAGTTTAAGTCCTAGCTACGAGCAGTACTTC. V and J are TRBV28 and TRBJ2-7, with no clear D. The germline gives CDR1 MDHEN, CDR2 SYDVKM. Trimming cost V 2 bases and J 3 bases, with 8 bases left between them. This CDR3 comprises 13 residues.

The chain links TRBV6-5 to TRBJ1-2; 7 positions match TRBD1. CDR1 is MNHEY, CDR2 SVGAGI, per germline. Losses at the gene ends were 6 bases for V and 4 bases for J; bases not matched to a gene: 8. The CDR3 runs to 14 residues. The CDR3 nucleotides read TGTGCCAGCAGCAACCGACAGGGTCCCTATGGCTACACCTTC. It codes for CASSNRQGPYGYTF.

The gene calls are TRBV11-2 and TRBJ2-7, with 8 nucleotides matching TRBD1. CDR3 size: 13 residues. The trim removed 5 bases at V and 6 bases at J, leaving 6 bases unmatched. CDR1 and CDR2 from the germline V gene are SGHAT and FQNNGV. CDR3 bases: TGTGCCAGCAGCACGGACAGGGTGGGCGAGCAGTACGTC. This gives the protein CASSTDRVGEQYV.

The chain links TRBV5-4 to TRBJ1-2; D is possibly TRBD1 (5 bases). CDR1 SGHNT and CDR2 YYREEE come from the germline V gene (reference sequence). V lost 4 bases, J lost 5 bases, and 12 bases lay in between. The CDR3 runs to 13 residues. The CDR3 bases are TGTGCCAGCAGCATCGACAGACCGTATGGCTACACCTTC. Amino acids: CASSIDRPYGYTF.

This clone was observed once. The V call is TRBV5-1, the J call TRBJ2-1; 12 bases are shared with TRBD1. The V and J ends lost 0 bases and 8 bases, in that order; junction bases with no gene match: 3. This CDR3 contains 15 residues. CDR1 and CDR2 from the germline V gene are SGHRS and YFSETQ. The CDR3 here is CASSLGGQGAYEQFF. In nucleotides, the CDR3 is TGCGCCAGCAGCTTGGGGGGACAGGGGGCTTATGAGCAGTTCTTC. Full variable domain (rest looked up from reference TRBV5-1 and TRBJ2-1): KAGVTQTPRYLIKTRGQQVTLSCSPISGHRSVSWYQQTPGQGLQFLFEYFSETQRNKGNFPGRFSGRQFSNSRSEMNVSTLELGDSALYLCASSLGGQGAYEQFFGPGTRLTVL.

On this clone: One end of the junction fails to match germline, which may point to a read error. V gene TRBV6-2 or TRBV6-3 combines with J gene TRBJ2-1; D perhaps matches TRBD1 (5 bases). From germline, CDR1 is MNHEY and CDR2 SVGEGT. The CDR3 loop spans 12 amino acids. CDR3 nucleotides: TGTGCCAGCAGTCCAAGGGGTGCTGAGCAGCTCTTC. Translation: CASSPRGAEQLF.

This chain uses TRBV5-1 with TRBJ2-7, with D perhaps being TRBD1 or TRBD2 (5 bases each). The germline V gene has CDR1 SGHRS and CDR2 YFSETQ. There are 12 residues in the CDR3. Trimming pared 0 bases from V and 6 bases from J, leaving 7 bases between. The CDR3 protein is CASSLEGTEQYF. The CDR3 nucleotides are TGCGCCAGCAGCTTGGAAGGGACCGAGCAGTACTTC. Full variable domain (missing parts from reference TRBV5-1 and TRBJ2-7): KAGVTQTPRYLIKTRGQQVTLSCSPISGHRSVSWYQQTPGQGLQFLFEYFSETQRNKGNFPGRFSGRQFSNSRSEMNVSTLELGDSALYLCASSLEGTEQYFGPGTRLTVT.